Each of the 8 T cell receptor beta chains below was sequenced from the same sample in a study of cytomegalovirus exposure and HLA in healthy donors. In the PCR, 60 Vbeta and 13 Jbeta primers were used. Here immunoSEQ multiplex PCR was the method, and the copy in TCRdb shows in-frame clones only, minus some. The sample has about 180,000 clones; roughly 80% are singletons. Sequencing was carried out using PBMCs. Receptor source: a girl aged 5 to 17 in good health and CMV-seropositive.

V and J are TRBV7-3 and TRBJ2-1, with 8 bases aligning to TRBD2. V was clipped by 6 bases and J by 4 bases; unmatched bases: 8. Germline-derived CDR1 and CDR2 are SGHTA and FQGTGA. This CDR3 has 15 amino acids. The CDR3 loop is CASSLSGAKYNEQFF. In DNA form, the CDR3 reads TGTGCCAGCAGTCTTAGCGGGGCAAAGTACAATGAGCAGTTCTTC.

In this sample, this clone turned up once. The chain is built from TRBV7-9 and TRBJ1-5; D is undetermined. Germline assignment: CDR1 SEHNR and CDR2 FQNEAQ (reference sequence). The CDR3 consists of 13 residues. V lost 1 base and J lost 6, with 7 bases in between. The CDR3 DNA reads as TGTGCCAGCAGCTTAGATGGAGCTCAGCCCCAGCATTTT. Its protein is CASSLDGAQPQHF.

The J gene is TRBJ2-3, the V gene TRBV19; unclear D gene. The CDR3 totals 15 residues. V shed 2 bases and J shed 5 bases, with 14 bases lying between them. Germline V gene data show CDR1 as LNHDA and CDR2 as SQIVND (reference sequence). The DNA for the CDR3 is TGTGCCAGTAGTATATGGGCCACTCAAGGAGATACGCAGTATTTT. As protein: CASSIWATQGDTQYF.

This clone was detected only a few times. The chain has TRBV19 and TRBJ1-1, with a tentative D call TRBD1 (5 bases). Germline values: CDR1 LNHDA, CDR2 SQIVND (reference sequence). The CDR3 is 14 amino acids. With 3 bases removed from V and 3 bases from J, the gap between germline ends came to 11 bases. The chain's CDR3 is CASSIAGIDTEAFF. In DNA form, the CDR3 reads TGTGCCAGTAGTATCGCAGGGATCGACACTGAAGCTTTCTTT. Using reference TRBV19 and TRBJ1-1 for the parts outside the CDR3, the full variable domain is DGGITQSPKYLFRKEGQNVTLSCEQNLNHDAMYWYRQDPGQGLRLIYYSQIVNDFQKGDIAEGYSVSREKKESFPLTVTSAQKNPTAFYLCASSIAGIDTEAFFGQGTRLTVV.

The V and J genes are TRBV30 and TRBJ1-2; D unresolved. The CDR3 totals 14 residues. CDR1 is GTSNPN, CDR2 SVGIG, per germline (reference sequence). V dropped 0 bases and J dropped 2 bases, with 10 bases sitting between them. In nucleotides, the CDR3 is TGTGCCTGGAGTGTGGCATCAACAAACTATGGCTACACCTTC. Amino acid sequence: CAWSVASTNYGYTF.

The chain has TRBV27 and TRBJ1-2; D possibly corresponds to TRBD1 (5 bases). CDR3 length equals 13 residues. Trimming pared 3 bases from V and 5 bases from J, leaving 10 bases between. Germline V gene sequence: CDR1 MNHEY, CDR2 SMNVEV (reference sequence). CDR3 amino acids: CASSFRQYYGYTF. The CDR3 DNA is TGTGCCAGCAGTTTCCGACAGTATTATGGCTACACCTTC.

The chain uses TRBV27 and TRBJ2-4; 14 nucleotides align to TRBD2. Germline lookup yields CDR1 MNHEY and CDR2 SMNVEV (reference sequence). This CDR3 contains 18 residues. V dropped 5 bases and J dropped 3; count of bases not matched to a gene: 9. The CDR3 bases are TGTGCCAGCAGTCAGGGACTAGCGGGAGTTGTGGGCAAAAACATTCAGTACTTC. Protein product: CASSQGLAGVVGKNIQYF.

The rearrangement joins TRBV11-2 to TRBJ2-5; 7 bases map to TRBD2. This CDR3 region has 14 residues. V was pared by 5 bases and J by 1 base, with 4 bases of the junction left unmatched. Germline lookup yields CDR1 SGHAT and CDR2 FQNNGV. CDR3 coding DNA: TGTGCCAGCAGCCAAACTAGCGTCCAAGAGACCCAGTACTTC. Protein sequence: CASSQTSVQETQYF.